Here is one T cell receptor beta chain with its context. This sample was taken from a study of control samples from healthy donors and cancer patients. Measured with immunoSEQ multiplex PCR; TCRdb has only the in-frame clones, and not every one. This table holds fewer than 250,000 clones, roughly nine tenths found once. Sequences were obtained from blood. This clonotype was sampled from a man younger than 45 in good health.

Here the CDR3 DNA reads TGTGCCAGCAGTTACACCCCGGGGGTCTCCTACGAGCAGTACTTC. Amino acids: CASSYTPGVSYEQYF. The rearrangement joins TRBV6-6 to TRBJ2-7; tentatively, D is TRBD2 (6 bases). Trimming took off 2 bases at V and 0 bases at J, with 11 bases between the two ends. CDR3 length: 15 residues. CDR1 is MNHNY and CDR2 is SVGAGI in the germline V gene (reference sequence).